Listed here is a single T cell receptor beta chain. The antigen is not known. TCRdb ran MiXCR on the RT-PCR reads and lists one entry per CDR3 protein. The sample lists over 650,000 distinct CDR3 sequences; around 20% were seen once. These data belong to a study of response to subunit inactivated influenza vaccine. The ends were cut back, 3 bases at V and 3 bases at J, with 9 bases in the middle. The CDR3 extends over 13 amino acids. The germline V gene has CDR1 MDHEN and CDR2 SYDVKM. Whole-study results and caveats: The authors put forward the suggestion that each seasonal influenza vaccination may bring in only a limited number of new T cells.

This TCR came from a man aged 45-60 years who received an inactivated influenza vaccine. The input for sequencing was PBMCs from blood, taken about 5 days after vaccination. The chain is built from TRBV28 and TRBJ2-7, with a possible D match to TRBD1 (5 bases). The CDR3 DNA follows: TGTGCCAGCAGTTTTATTAGGGGCTACGAGCAGTACTTC. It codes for CASSFIRGYEQYF.